Below, 3 T cell receptor beta chains from the same sample are listed, as sequenced in a study of shared clonotypes between healthy human individuals. Assay: immunoSEQ multiplex PCR; the TCRdb copy retains only in-frame clones and omits some. Of 600,000 to 700,000 clones detected, less than 80% appear once; the ten largest clones hold around 1.8%. The specimen sequenced was memory CD4+ T cells sorted from blood. Subset of the sample: CD45RA-negative fraction. These TCRs come from a woman aged 25 to 45 in good health.

The gene calls are TRBV7-6 and TRBJ2-1, with D uncertain. Germline V gives CDR1 SGHVS, CDR2 FNYEAQ. The germline V and J ends were trimmed by 5 bases and 9 bases, with 17 bases remaining between them. This CDR3 contains 14 residues. The CDR3 DNA is TGTGCCAGCAGCCCCGGTACTATCCGGGTTGAGCAGTTCTTC. Translating it yields CASSPGTIRVEQFF.

Note on this clone: In the same sample, other DNA sequences code for this CDR3. The gene calls are TRBV7-2 and TRBJ2-7, with 11 bases aligning to TRBD2. There are 15 residues in the CDR3. Germline V gene sequence: CDR1 SGHTA, CDR2 FQGNSA. With V trimmed by 5 bases and J by 2 bases, 5 bases remained unmatched. CDR3 residues: CASSATSGTTYEQYF. CDR3 sequence (DNA): TGTGCCAGCAGCGCGACTAGCGGGACGACCTACGAGCAGTACTTC.

The chain is built from TRBV29-1 and TRBJ2-3; 8 bases map to TRBD1. This CDR3 spans 13 amino acids. Germline V gene data show CDR1 as SQVTM and CDR2 as ANQGSEA. V trimming: 6 bases; J trimming: 1 base; junction bases outside the gene matches: 3. The CDR3 nucleotides are TGCAGCGTCCTGGACAGGGGCACAGATACGCAGTATTTT. Protein sequence: CSVLDRGTDTQYF.